This T cell receptor (beta chain) stems from a study of Graves' ophthalmopathy and Graves' hyperthyroidism. The wider study: At the time of initial diagnosis and before any treatment, peripheral blood was collected. The study, taken as a whole, reports: Most expanded clonotypes from thyroid (those above 0.001 frequency) were also found in blood.

The authors amplified TCR beta CDR3 regions, and they did so from RNA transcripts for repertoire sequencing. A first-round RT-PCR used HTBI primers, followed by a second-round multiplex PCR. TCRdb reanalysed the multiplex PCR reads using MiXCR and keeps one entry per CDR3 protein. The table records 400,000 to 500,000 distinct CDR3 sequences, roughly 20% of them present only once. Hyperthyroidism was new, under 2 months, in patients aged 18 to 65. The authors used Ficoll-Paque density gradient centrifugation to separate PBMCs. The input was more than 7.5 ml of fresh peripheral blood. For this clonotype: The antigen remains unidentified.

Between the trimmed V and J ends, which lost 3 bases and 1 base, there was a span of 12 bases. Germline V gene data show CDR1 as SEHNR and CDR2 as FQNEAQ (reference sequence). CDR3 length equals 15 residues. V gene TRBV7-9 combines with J gene TRBJ1-1, with no clear D. This clonotype originated in a woman aged 18-29 years with stable Graves' hyperthyroidism. The sample was peripheral blood. CDR3 in amino acids: CASSLSWETNTEAFF. The DNA for the CDR3 is TGTGCCAGCAGCTTGTCTTGGGAGACGAACACTGAAGCTTTCTTT.